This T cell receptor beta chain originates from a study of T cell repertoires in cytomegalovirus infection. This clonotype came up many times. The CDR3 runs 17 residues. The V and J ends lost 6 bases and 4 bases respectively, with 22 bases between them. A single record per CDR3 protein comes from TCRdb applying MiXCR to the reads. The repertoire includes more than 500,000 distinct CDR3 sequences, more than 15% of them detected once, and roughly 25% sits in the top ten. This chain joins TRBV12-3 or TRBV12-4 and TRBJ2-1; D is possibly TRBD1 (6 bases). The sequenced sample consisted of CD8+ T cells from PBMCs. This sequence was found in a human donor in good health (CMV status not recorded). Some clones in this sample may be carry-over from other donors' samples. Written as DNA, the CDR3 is TGTGCCAGCAGCCTCATTCAACAGGGCCCGATTTACAATGAGCAGTTCTTC. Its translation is CASSLIQQGPIYNEQFF.